The 30 T cell receptor beta chains below all came from one sample that was sequenced in a study of identifying expanded T cells in peripheral blood. Profiling relied on immunoSEQ multiplex PCR, and the TCRdb table lists in-frame clones only, not all of them. The sample yields under 130,000 clones, about 89% seen once. Sample: blood. Every receptor here comes from a person aged 18 to 70 in good health.

V gene TRBV15 combines with J gene TRBJ2-5; D may be TRBD1 (7 bases). CDR3 length: 14 amino acids. Germline-derived CDR1 and CDR2 are LNHNV and YYDKDF (reference sequence). V was pared by 3 bases and J by 3 bases, with 11 bases between. CDR3 sequence: CATSSFRGEETQYF. The CDR3 bases are TGTGCCACCAGCAGTTTCAGGGGGGAAGAGACCCAGTACTTC.

This rearrangement joins TRBV7-2 to TRBJ2-4; TRBD1 agrees at 9 bases. The CDR3 contains 13 residues. Trimming removed 5 bases from V and 7 bases from J; junction bases left unmatched: 3. CDR1 is SGHTA and CDR2 is FQGNSA in the germline V gene. In DNA form, the CDR3 reads TGTGCCAGCAGCCAGGACAGGGGCAACATTCAGTACTTC. It yields the protein CASSQDRGNIQYF.

V is TRBV5-6 and J is TRBJ2-3; D unresolved. This CDR3 region has 15 residues. Germline loops: CDR1 SGHDT, CDR2 YYEEEE. V lost 2 bases, J lost 0 bases, and 10 bases lay in between. The DNA of the CDR3 is TGTGCCAGCAGCTTTATGGTATCTAGCACAGATACGCAGTATTTT. Amino acids: CASSFMVSSTDTQYF.

The genes are TRBV4-2 and TRBJ1-1; D is unclear. This CDR3 is 14 amino acids long. Trimming cost V 7 bases and J 4 bases, with 16 bases left between them. CDR1 is LGHNA and CDR2 is YNFKEQ in the germline V gene. CDR3 sequence: CASTPEVLGTEAFF. CDR3 nucleotides: TGTGCCAGCACCCCAGAGGTTCTGGGCACTGAAGCTTTCTTT.

This clone was seen a few times. The V call is TRBV7-9, the J call TRBJ1-5, with 9 bases fitting TRBD1. V gave up 1 base and J gave up 0 bases; unmatched junction bases: 1. The germline CDR1 and CDR2 sequences are SEHNR and FQNEAQ (reference sequence). The CDR3 sequence is 16 residues long. The CDR3 DNA reads TGTGCCAGCAGCTTAGGGACAGGGGCTAGCAATCAGCCCCAGCATTTT. It encodes CASSLGTGASNQPQHF.

The chain couples TRBV5-1 to TRBJ1-2; 10 bases match TRBD1. The CDR3 contains 15 residues. The germline V gene encodes CDR1 SGHRS and CDR2 YFSETQ. V lost 2 bases and J lost 1; bases outside the gene matches: 2. CDR3 coding DNA: TGCGCCAGCAGCTTTGGGACAGGGGTTAACTATGGCTACACCTTC. Its protein product is CASSFGTGVNYGYTF. Full variable domain (rest looked up from reference TRBV5-1 and TRBJ1-2): KAGVTQTPRYLIKTRGQQVTLSCSPISGHRSVSWYQQTPGQGLQFLFEYFSETQRNKGNFPGRFSGRQFSNSRSEMNVSTLELGDSALYLCASSFGTGVNYGYTFGSGTRLTVV.

The chain is built from TRBV4-2 and TRBJ1-4, with D maybe TRBD1 (5 bases). The CDR3 is made up of 23 amino acids. CDR1 and CDR2 from the germline V gene are LGHNA and YNFKEQ. The V end lost 4 bases, the J end lost 0 bases, and 33 bases lay between the germline ends. As DNA, the CDR3 is TGTGCCAGCAGCCCTACCCCGGGGCCCTGGGCGATCGGGAGCGAAGCAACTAATGAAAAACTGTTTTTT. Protein product: CASSPTPGPWAIGSEATNEKLFF.

This clone was observed a single time. This chain joins TRBV7-8 and TRBJ2-1, with a possible D match to TRBD2 (6 bases). V lost 1 base and J 4 bases, leaving 11 bases between the germline ends. The length of the CDR3 is 15 residues. CDR1 is SGHVS and CDR2 is FQNEAQ in the germline V gene. The chain's CDR3 is CASSLGGTAYNEQFF. Here the CDR3 DNA reads TGTGCCAGCAGCTTAGGCGGGACTGCTTACAATGAGCAGTTCTTC.

The chain recombines TRBV27 with TRBJ1-5; TRBD1 might be the D (6 bases). This CDR3 has 18 residues. Trimming cost V 2 bases and J 2 bases, with 19 bases left between them. Germline CDR1 MNHEY, CDR2 SMNVEV (reference sequence). CDR3 sequence (DNA): TGTGCCAGCAGTTTACATTCTCCTGGGGGCTGGGGCAATCAGCCCCAGCATTTT. Protein: CASSLHSPGGWGNQPQHF.

The chain couples TRBV4-2 to TRBJ2-6, with a weak D call TRBD2 (5 bases). The germline V gene has CDR1 LGHNA and CDR2 YNFKEQ. Trimming took 0 bases from V and 4 from J, leaving 10 bases between them. The CDR3 length is 16 residues. The chain's CDR3 is CASSQDPGVGANVLTF. The CDR3 DNA follows: TGTGCCAGCAGCCAAGATCCCGGGGTCGGGGCCAACGTCCTGACTTTC.

The chain recombines TRBV7-9 with TRBJ2-3, with 9 bases lining up with TRBD2. Germline V lookup: CDR1 SEHNR, CDR2 FQNEAQ (reference sequence). J gave up 4 bases and V 5 bases, and 7 bases lay outside the gene matches. The CDR3 contains 15 residues. The CDR3: CASSPSAGGADTQYF. For the CDR3, the DNA is TGTGCCAGCAGCCCTTCGGCGGGGGGGGCAGATACGCAGTATTTT.

The CDR3 protein is CASSLAGPISYEQYF. The CDR3 bases are TGTGCCAGCAGCTTAGCAGGGCCGATCTCCTACGAGCAGTACTTC. The V and J genes are TRBV11-2 and TRBJ2-5; D might be TRBD1 (5 bases). Gene TRBJ2-7 matches the end of the DNA better, so the J call may be wrong. The CDR3 is made up of 15 amino acids. CDR1 and CDR2 from the germline V gene are SGHAT and FQNNGV.

The chain carries TRBV10-1 and TRBJ2-4, with no clear D. The CDR3 loop spans 17 amino acids. The V end was cut by 2 bases, the J end by 0 bases, with 14 bases between. Per the germline V gene, CDR1 is WNHNN and CDR2 is SYGVQD (reference sequence). The CDR3: CASSEDLAHVAKNIQYF. The DNA for the CDR3 is TGCGCCAGCAGTGAGGACTTGGCCCATGTAGCCAAAAACATTCAGTACTTC.

The gene calls are TRBV5-8 and TRBJ1-1; D is unclear. This CDR3 comprises 15 residues. Trimming cost V 4 bases and J 1 base, with 14 bases left between them. The germline CDR1 and CDR2 sequences are SGHTS and YDEGEE. The CDR3 sequence: CASSGLGAPNTEAFF. DNA of the CDR3: TGTGCCAGCAGCGGCCTAGGAGCCCCGAACACTGAAGCTTTCTTT.

J is TRBJ2-5 and V is TRBV9; no reliable D call. Trimming pared 7 bases from V and 1 base from J, leaving 14 bases between. Germline CDR1 SGDLS, CDR2 YYNGEE. There are 14 residues in the CDR3. DNA of the CDR3: TGTGCCAGCGGACCCAAGGGCGGCCAAGAGACCCAGTACTTC. This codes for CASGPKGGQETQYF.

As concerns this clone: The same CDR3 can be traced to other DNA sequences in this sample. The chain has TRBV25-1 and TRBJ2-3, with 8 bases matching TRBD2. The length of the CDR3 is 14 residues. Trimming cost V 8 bases and J 3 bases; bases outside gene matches: 7. Germline V gene data show CDR1 as MGHDK and CDR2 as SYGVNS. CDR3 region: CASSPRGGTDTQYF. The CDR3 nucleotides are TGTGCCAGCTCCCCCCGGGGGGGGACAGATACGCAGTATTTT.

The rearrangement uses TRBV28 and TRBJ2-7; 8 bases match TRBD2. The CDR3 consists of 12 residues. CDR1 MDHEN and CDR2 SYDVKM come from the germline V gene. The DNA of the CDR3 is TGTGGGACTAGCTCGGGTTCCTACGAGCAGTACTTC. Encoded protein: CGTSSGSYEQYF.

The V call is TRBV7-2, the J call TRBJ2-7; 7 bases line up with TRBD1. This CDR3 is built from 13 residues. Trimming removed 0 bases from V and 7 bases from J; junction bases left unmatched: 3. The germline gives CDR1 SGHTA, CDR2 FQGNSA. CDR3 bases: TGTGCCAGCAGCTTAGCAGGGGGCCGAGAGCAGTACTTC. It codes for CASSLAGGREQYF.

This clone was seen once. The chain uses TRBV2 and TRBJ2-5, with 10 bases aligning to TRBD2. CDR1 and CDR2 from the germline V gene are SNHLY and FYNNEI. Trimming at V came to 6 bases and at J to 5 bases, leaving 9 bases not matched to a gene. The CDR3 runs to 15 residues. The CDR3 DNA reads TGTGCCAGCAGGATACAGACTAGCGGGCCGGAGACCCAGTACTTC. The encoded protein is CASRIQTSGPETQYF. The full variable domain, completed using reference TRBV2 and TRBJ2-5, is EPEVTQTPSHQVTQMGQEVILRCVPISNHLYFYWYRQILGQKVEFLVSFYNNEISEKSEIFDDQFSVERPDGSNFTLKIRSTKLEDSAMYFCASRIQTSGPETQYFGPGTRLLVL.

This sequence joins TRBV2 and TRBJ1-2, with 8 bases identical to TRBD1. The V gene end was trimmed by 5 bases and the J gene end by 10 bases; junction bases not matched to a gene: 15. CDR1 SNHLY and CDR2 FYNNEI come from the germline V gene. CDR3 length: 15 amino acids. The CDR3 spells CASSSGRGQVSDYTF. CDR3 bases: TGTGCCAGCAGTTCAGGCAGGGGGCAAGTCTCCGACTACACCTTC.

The gene calls are TRBV7-6 and TRBJ2-7; D tentatively reads TRBD1 or TRBD2 (5 bases each). The CDR3 has 14 residues. Per germline, CDR1 SGHVS and CDR2 FNYEAQ. The V end was cut by 3 bases, the J end by 0 bases, with 9 bases between. This CDR3 is CASSFGTGSYEQYF. Written as DNA, the CDR3 is TGTGCCAGCAGCTTTGGGACCGGCTCCTACGAGCAGTACTTC. The variable domain in full, with the rest retrieved from reference TRBV7-6 and TRBJ2-7, is GAGVSQSPRYKVTKRGQDVALRCDPISGHVSLYWYRQALGQGPEFLTYFNYEAQQDKSGLPNDRFSAERPEGSISTLTIQRTEQRDSAMYRCASSFGTGSYEQYFGPGTRLTVT.

The V call is TRBV29-1, the J call TRBJ2-2; D is possibly TRBD1 or TRBD2 (5 bases each). Trimming removed 4 bases at V and 2 bases at J, with 8 bases between. CDR3 length: 13 residues. Germline V gene sequence: CDR1 SQVTM, CDR2 ANQGSEA. In DNA form, the CDR3 reads TGCAGCGTTGTGGGACGAAACACCGGGGAGCTGTTTTTT. Translation: CSVVGRNTGELFF.

This chain links TRBV21-1 with TRBJ2-7; the table's D call, TRBD1, has no DNA check behind it. TRBV21-1 is a pseudogene locus. This CDR3 has 17 amino acids. The CDR3: CASSIASGVLSFPEQYF. CDR3 coding DNA: TGTGCCAGCAGCATTGCCTCAGGGGTCCTGTCTTTCCCCGAGCAGTACTTC.

The chain carries TRBV6-5 and TRBJ1-1; 8 bases agree with TRBD1. V dropped 7 bases and J dropped 1; count of bases not matched to a gene: 2. Germline V gene lookup returns CDR1 MNHEY and CDR2 SVGAGI. The length of the CDR3 is 13 residues. CDR3 bases: TGTGCCAGCAACACAGGGGGGAACACTGAAGCTTTCTTT. Its protein is CASNTGGNTEAFF.

The chain combines TRBV19 with TRBJ2-5; no firm D call. The V and J ends lost 5 bases and 1 base respectively, with 11 bases between them. CDR1 is LNHDA, CDR2 SQIVND, per germline (reference sequence). This CDR3 spans 14 amino acids. CDR3 bases: TGTGCCAGTAGTCCAGGCGGAACCCAAGAGACCCAGTACTTC. Translating it yields CASSPGGTQETQYF.

This rearrangement joins TRBV7-9 to TRBJ1-2; the D is unclear. The CDR3 loop spans 15 amino acids. V lost 7 bases, J lost 7 bases, and 22 bases lay in between. CDR1 is SEHNR and CDR2 is FQNEAQ in the germline V gene (reference sequence). The DNA for the CDR3 is TGTGCCAGCACCAAAGGTGGGCAGGCGGTACGTGGCTACACCTTC. It encodes CASTKGGQAVRGYTF.

The chain combines TRBV27 with TRBJ1-3; no reliable D call. Trimming removed 6 bases at V and 2 bases at J, with 11 bases between. Germline assignment: CDR1 MNHEY and CDR2 SMNVEV (reference sequence). The CDR3 extends over 14 amino acids. The CDR3 DNA is TGTGCCAGCAGGAATAAGACGGCTGGAAACACCATATATTTT. Translation gives CASRNKTAGNTIYF.

The V gene is TRBV5-1, the J gene TRBJ2-1; weak D call: TRBD2 (6 bases). The CDR3 is 15 residues long. V shed 1 base and J shed 4 bases, with 12 bases lying between them. The germline gives CDR1 SGHRS, CDR2 YFSETQ. The CDR3 here is CASSLMAGTYNEQFF. The CDR3 DNA is TGCGCCAGCAGCTTGATGGCTGGGACTTACAATGAGCAGTTCTTC.

The chain carries TRBV5-6 and TRBJ1-2; weak D call: TRBD1 (5 bases). CDR1 and CDR2 from the germline V gene are SGHDT and YYEEEE. This CDR3 has 14 residues. V gave up 4 bases and J gave up 2 bases, with 12 bases separating them. The CDR3 loop reads CASSLGTLNYGYTF. The CDR3 DNA follows: TGTGCCAGCAGCCTTGGGACCTTAAACTATGGCTACACCTTC.

This chain links TRBV7-2 with TRBJ2-3; a weak D match, TRBD2 (5 bases). In germline, CDR1 is SGHTA, CDR2 FQGNSA. V was clipped by 3 bases and J by 1 base, with 14 bases between them. The CDR3 contains 16 residues. The CDR3 is CASSFRPGRGTDTQYF. The CDR3 nucleotides are TGTGCCAGCAGCTTCCGGCCGGGGAGAGGCACAGATACGCAGTATTTT.